The sample holds many counts of the clone carrying this TCR beta chain. This specimen comes from a study of CD8+ T cells in alopecia areata. CDR3 size: 15 residues. V gave up 1 base and J gave up 6 bases, with 16 bases separating them. Germline-derived CDR1 and CDR2 are MNHNS and SASEGT. Sorting of CD4+ and CD8+ T cells was performed on PBMCs. After isolation, RNA underwent reverse transcription to generate cDNA as the sequencing template. Method: immunoSEQ multiplex PCR; TCRdb's copy keeps in-frame clones and lacks some. The sample records around 190,000 clones, roughly 56% being singletons. The sample comprised CD8+ T cells sorted from blood. The sequence came from a human donor in good health. V and J are TRBV6-1 and TRBJ2-7, with a tentative D call TRBD2 (7 bases). CDR3 coding DNA: TGTGCCAGCAGTGAAGGCTGGGAGGGGGGCAGCGAGCAGTACTTC. Its protein is CASSEGWEGGSEQYF.